This T cell receptor (beta chain) was identified during a study of cytomegalovirus exposure and HLA in healthy donors. Findings of the study overall: Per a prior analysis, the majority of TCR beta V segments were productive roughly 87% or roughly 30% of the time. HLA-A and HLA-B allele assignments for most subjects were reportedly predicted accurately using TCR beta sequences.

The trim removed 5 bases at V and 3 bases at J, leaving 6 bases unmatched. Germline values: CDR1 SGHAT, CDR2 FQNNGV. This CDR3 has 15 amino acids. A multiplex PCR was run with 60 Vbeta primers and 13 Jbeta primers. As handled by the study authors: Later reanalysis found about 78 million unique TCR beta chains, around 9.9 million of them shared. Clones were sequenced by immunoSEQ multiplex PCR, and TCRdb holds only the in-frame ones, with some missing. The V and J calls and clone size were taken over from that table, and D and trimming were inferred from the DNA. The data hold approximately 170,000 clones, with 76% observed a single time. This clone appeared a single time. What it binds is not known.

The V call is TRBV11-2, the J call TRBJ1-4, with 7 bases matching TRBD1. The sequenced material came from PBMCs. The TCR comes from a female donor in good health and CMV-seronegative. CDR3 sequence: CASSPEGGPNEKLFF. The DNA of the CDR3 is TGTGCCAGCAGCCCTGAAGGGGGCCCTAATGAAAAACTGTTTTTT. The full variable domain, rest sourced from reference TRBV11-2 and TRBJ1-4, is EAGVAQSPRYKIIEKRQSVAFWCNPISGHATLYWYQQILGQGPKLLIQFQNNGVVDDSQLPKDRFSAERLKGVDSTLKIQPAKLEDSAVYLCASSPEGGPNEKLFFGSGTQLSVL.